This T cell receptor (beta chain) was identified during a study of T cell responses to AZD1222 COVID-19 vaccine. TCRdb keeps only in-frame clones here, not all; method: immunoSEQ multiplex PCR. Of over 70,000 clones in the sample, approximately 92% were seen once. Second doses that came at about 4 or about 12 weeks were put together. The germline V gene encodes CDR1 SQVTM and CDR2 ANQGSEA. CDR3 size: 12 residues. V dropped 5 bases and J dropped 4 bases, with 11 bases sitting between them. In its sample, this clone was seen a few times. The antigen is not known. Study-wide points: Sampling captured repertoires only after the peak T cell response. The donor cohort was predominantly white British with a female majority, and clonal diversity may have been underestimated. Unmutated variant regions are reportedly targeted by nearly half of spike-specific TCRs.

This receptor was taken from an adult who received the AZD1222 COVID-19 vaccine. This specimen consisted of peripheral blood, obtained 28 days after the second AZD1222 dose. V usage is TRBV29-1 and J usage is TRBJ2-5, with D perhaps matching TRBD1 or TRBD2 (5 bases each). In DNA, the CDR3 is TGCAGCGTTCCAGCAGGGAGAGAGACCCAGTACTTC. Translated: CSVPAGRETQYF.